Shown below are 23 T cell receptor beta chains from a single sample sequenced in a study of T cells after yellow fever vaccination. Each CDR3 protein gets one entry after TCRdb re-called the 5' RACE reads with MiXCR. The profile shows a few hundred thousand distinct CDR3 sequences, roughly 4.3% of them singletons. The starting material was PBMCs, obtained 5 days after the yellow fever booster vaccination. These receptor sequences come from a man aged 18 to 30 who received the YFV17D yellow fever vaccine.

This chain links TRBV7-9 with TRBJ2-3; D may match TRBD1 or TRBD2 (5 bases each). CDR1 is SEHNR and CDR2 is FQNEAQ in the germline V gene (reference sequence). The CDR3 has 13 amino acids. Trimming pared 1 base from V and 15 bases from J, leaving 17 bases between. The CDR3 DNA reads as TGTGCCAGCAGCTTAGTGGGGGTGGTGACCTCATATTTT. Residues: CASSLVGVVTSYF.

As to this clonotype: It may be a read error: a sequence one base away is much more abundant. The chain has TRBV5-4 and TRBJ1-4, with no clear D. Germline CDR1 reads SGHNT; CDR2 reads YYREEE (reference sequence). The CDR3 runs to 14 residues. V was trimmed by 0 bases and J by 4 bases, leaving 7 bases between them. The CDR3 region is CASSLGQNNEKLFF. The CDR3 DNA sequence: TGTGCCAGCAGCTTGGGACAAAATAATGAAAAACTGTTTTTT.

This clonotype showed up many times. For the CDR3, the DNA is TGTGCCAGCACCAGGGACACAGATACGCAGTATTTT. The encoded protein is CASTRDTDTQYF. The chain joins TRBV12-3 or TRBV12-4 to TRBJ2-3; tentative D call: TRBD1 (5 bases). V was clipped by 7 bases and J by 2 bases, with 7 bases between them. The CDR3 runs to 12 residues.

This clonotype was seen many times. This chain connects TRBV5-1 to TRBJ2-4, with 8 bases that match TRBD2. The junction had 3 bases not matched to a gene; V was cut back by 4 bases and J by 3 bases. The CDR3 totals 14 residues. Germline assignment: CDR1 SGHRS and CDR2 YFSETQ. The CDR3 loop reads CASSISGDKNIQYF. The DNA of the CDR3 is TGCGCCAGCAGCATTAGCGGGGACAAAAACATTCAGTACTTC.

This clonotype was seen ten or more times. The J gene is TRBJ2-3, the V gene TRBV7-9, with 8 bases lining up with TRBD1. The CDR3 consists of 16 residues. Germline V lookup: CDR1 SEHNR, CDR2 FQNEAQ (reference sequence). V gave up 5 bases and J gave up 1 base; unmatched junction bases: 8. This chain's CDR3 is CASSPADRAGTDTQYF. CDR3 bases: TGTGCCAGCAGCCCCGCGGACAGGGCGGGCACAGATACGCAGTATTTT.

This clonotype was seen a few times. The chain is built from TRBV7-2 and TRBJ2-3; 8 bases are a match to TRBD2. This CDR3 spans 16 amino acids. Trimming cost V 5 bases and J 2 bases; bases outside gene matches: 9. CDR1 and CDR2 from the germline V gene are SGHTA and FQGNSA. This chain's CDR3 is CASSPKAGGYTDTQYF. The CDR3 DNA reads TGTGCCAGCAGCCCGAAGGCGGGGGGTTACACAGATACGCAGTATTTT.

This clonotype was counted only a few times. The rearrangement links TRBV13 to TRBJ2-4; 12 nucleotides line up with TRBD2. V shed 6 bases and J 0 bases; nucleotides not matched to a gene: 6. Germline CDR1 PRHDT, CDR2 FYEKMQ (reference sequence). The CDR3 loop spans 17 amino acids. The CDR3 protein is CASRRLAGVLAKNIQYF. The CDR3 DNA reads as TGTGCCAGCAGGCGACTAGCGGGGGTTCTAGCCAAAAACATTCAGTACTTC.

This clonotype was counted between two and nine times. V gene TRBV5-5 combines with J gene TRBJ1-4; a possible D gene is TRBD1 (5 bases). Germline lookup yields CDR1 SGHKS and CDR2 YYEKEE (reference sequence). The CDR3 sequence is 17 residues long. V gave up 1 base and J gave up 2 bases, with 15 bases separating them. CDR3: CASSLKDSVMTNEKLFF. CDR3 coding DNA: TGTGCCAGCAGCTTGAAAGACAGCGTCATGACTAATGAAAAACTGTTTTTT. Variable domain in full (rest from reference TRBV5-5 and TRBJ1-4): DAGVTQSPTHLIKTRGQQVTLRCSPISGHKSVSWYQQVLGQGPQFIFQYYEKEERGRGNFPDRFSARQFPNYSSELNVNALLLGDSALYLCASSLKDSVMTNEKLFFGSGTQLSVL.

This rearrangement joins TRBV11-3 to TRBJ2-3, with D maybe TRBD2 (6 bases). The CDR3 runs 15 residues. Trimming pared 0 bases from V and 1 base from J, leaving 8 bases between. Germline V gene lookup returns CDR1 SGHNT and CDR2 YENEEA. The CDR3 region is CASSLDGGGTDTQYF. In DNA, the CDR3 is TGTGCCAGCAGCTTAGACGGGGGAGGCACAGATACGCAGTATTTT.

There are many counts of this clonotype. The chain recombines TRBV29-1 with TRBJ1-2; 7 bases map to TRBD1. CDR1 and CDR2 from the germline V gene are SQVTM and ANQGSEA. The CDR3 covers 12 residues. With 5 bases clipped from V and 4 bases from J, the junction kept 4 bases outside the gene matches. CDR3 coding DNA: TGCAGCGTTACTAGACAGGGCTATGGCTACACCTTC. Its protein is CSVTRQGYGYTF.

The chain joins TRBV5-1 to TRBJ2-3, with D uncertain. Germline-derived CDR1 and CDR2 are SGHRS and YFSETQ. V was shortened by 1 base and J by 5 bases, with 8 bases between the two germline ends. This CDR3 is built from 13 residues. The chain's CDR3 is CASSLRREDTQYF. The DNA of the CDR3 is TGCGCCAGCAGCTTGAGGCGTGAAGATACGCAGTATTTT.

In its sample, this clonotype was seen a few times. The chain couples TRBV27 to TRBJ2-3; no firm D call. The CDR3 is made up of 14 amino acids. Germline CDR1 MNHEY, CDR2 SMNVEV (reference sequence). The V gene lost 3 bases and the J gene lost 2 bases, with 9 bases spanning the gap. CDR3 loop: CASSFVGNTDTQYF. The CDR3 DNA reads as TGTGCCAGCAGTTTTGTGGGCAACACAGATACGCAGTATTTT.

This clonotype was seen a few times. The CDR3 is CASSPQGNEQYF. In DNA, the CDR3 is TGTGCCAGCAGTCCACAGGGAAACGAGCAGTACTTC. The J gene is TRBJ2-7, the V gene TRBV28; perhaps TRBD1 as D (6 bases). Trimming left V 5 bases short and J 5 bases short, with 10 bases between. Per the germline V gene, CDR1 is MDHEN and CDR2 is SYDVKM. CDR3 length equals 12 residues.

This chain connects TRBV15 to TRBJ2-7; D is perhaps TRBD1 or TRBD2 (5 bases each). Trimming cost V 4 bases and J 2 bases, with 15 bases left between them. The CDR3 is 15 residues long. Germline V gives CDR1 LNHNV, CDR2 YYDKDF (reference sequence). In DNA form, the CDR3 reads TGTGCCACCAGCAAGGCCAGTCGAGGGGCCTACGAGCAGTACTTC. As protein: CATSKASRGAYEQYF.

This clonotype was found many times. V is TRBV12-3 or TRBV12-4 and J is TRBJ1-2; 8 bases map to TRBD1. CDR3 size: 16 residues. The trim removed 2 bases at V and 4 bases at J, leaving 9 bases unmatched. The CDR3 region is CASSLPRLQGAYGYTF. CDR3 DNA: TGTGCCAGCAGTTTACCGCGCCTGCAGGGGGCCTATGGCTACACCTTC.

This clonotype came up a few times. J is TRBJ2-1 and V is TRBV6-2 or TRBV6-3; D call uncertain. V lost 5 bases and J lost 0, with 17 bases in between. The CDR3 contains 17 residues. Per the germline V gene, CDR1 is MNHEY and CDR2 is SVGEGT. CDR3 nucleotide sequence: TGTGCCAGCAGTCCCTTCCCCATGAGATTCTCCTACAATGAGCAGTTCTTC. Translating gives CASSPFPMRFSYNEQFF.

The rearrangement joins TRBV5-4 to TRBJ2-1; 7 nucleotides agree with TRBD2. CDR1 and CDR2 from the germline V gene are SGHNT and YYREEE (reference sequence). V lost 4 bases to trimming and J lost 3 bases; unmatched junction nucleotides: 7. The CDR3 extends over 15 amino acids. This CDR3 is CASSIGGFLYNEQFF. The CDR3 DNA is TGTGCCAGCAGCATCGGGGGGTTTCTCTACAATGAGCAGTTCTTC.

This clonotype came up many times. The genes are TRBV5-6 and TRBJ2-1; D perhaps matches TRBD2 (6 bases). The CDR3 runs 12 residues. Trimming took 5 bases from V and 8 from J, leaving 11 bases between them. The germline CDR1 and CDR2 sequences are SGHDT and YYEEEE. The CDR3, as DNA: TGTGCCAGCAGTCGGGGAGGAGATGAGCAGTTCTTC. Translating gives CASSRGGDEQFF.

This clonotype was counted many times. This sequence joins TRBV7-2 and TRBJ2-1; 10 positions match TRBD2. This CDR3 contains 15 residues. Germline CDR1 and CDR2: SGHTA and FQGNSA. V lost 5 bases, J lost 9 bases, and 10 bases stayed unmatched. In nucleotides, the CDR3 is TGTGCCAGCAGCCAGCGGGGGGGCCGTTTCGGTGAGCAGTTCTTC. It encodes CASSQRGGRFGEQFF. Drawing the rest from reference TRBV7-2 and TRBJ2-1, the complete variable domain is GAGVSQSPSNKVTEKGKDVELRCDPISGHTALYWYRQSLGQGLEFLIYFQGNSAPDKSGLPSDRFSAERTGGSVSTLTIQRTQQEDSAVYLCASSQRGGRFGEQFFGPGTRLTVL.

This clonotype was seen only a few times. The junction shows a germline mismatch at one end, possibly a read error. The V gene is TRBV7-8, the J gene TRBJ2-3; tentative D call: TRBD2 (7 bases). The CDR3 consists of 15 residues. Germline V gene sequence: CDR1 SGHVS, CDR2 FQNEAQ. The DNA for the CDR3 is TGTGCCAGCAGCTTGGGGGGGGGCGGCGCAGATAAGCAGTATTTT. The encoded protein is CASSLGGGGADKQYF. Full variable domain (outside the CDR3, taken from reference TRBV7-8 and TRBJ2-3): GAGVSQSPRYKVAKRGQDVALRCDPISGHVSLFWYQQALGQGPEFLTYFQNEAQLDKSGLPSDRFFAERPEGSVSTLKIQRTQQEDSAVYLCASSLGGGGADKQYFGPGTRLTVL.

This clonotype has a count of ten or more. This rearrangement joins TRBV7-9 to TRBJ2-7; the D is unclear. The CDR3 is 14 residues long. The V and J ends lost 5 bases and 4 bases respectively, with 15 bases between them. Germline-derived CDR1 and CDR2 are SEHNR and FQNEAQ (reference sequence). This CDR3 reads CASSPSASLYEQYF. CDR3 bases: TGTGCCAGCAGCCCGTCGGCCAGCCTTTACGAGCAGTACTTC.

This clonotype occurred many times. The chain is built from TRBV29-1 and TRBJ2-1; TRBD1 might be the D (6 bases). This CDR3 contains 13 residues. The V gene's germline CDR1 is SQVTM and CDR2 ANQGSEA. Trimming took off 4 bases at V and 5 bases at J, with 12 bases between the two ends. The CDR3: CSVAAQGNNEQFF. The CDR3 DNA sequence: TGCAGCGTTGCCGCGCAGGGGAACAATGAGCAGTTCTTC.

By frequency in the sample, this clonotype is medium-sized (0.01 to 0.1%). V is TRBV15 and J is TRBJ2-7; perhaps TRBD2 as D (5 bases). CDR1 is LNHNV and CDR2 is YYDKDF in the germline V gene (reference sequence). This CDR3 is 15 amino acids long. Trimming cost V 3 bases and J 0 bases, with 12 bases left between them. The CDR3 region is CATSRDSLTSYEQYF. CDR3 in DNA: TGTGCCACCAGCAGGGACTCCCTGACCTCCTACGAGCAGTACTTC.